These 13 T cell receptor beta chains were all obtained from the same sample, sequenced in a study of cytomegalovirus exposure and HLA in healthy donors. This table comes from immunoSEQ multiplex PCR, and its TCRdb copy is limited to in-frame clones, with some not included. The profile shows about 160,000 clones, roughly 86% of them singletons. Sequenced: PBMCs. The origin of the receptors is a man aged 18-30 years in good health and CMV-seropositive.

This rearrangement joins TRBV21-1 to TRBJ2-7; the D segment call TRBD2 is taken from the table without a DNA check. TRBV21-1 is reported as a pseudogene. This CDR3 spans 17 amino acids. The CDR3 sequence is CASSLMVSSGRPYEQYF. The CDR3 nucleotides read TGTGCCAGCAGCCTTATGGTGAGTAGCGGGAGACCCTACGAGCAGTACTTC.

The chain employs TRBV7-9 and TRBJ2-5; 10 bases align to TRBD2. J lost 5 bases, V lost 3 bases, and 9 bases had no gene match. Germline V gives CDR1 SEHNR, CDR2 FQNEAQ (reference sequence). The CDR3 covers 16 residues. This CDR3 is CASSLGLAGARETQYF. CDR3 sequence (DNA): TGTGCCAGCAGCTTGGGGCTAGCGGGAGCCCGGGAGACCCAGTACTTC.

This chain joins TRBV7-9 and TRBJ1-2, with 9 bases that match TRBD1. V was pared by 5 bases and J by 7 bases, with 11 bases of the junction left unmatched. This CDR3 has 15 residues. Germline loops: CDR1 SEHNR, CDR2 FQNEAQ (reference sequence). As DNA, the CDR3 is TGTGCCAGCAGCGACACAGGGGGCGGAATTGGTGGCTACACCTTC. Translation gives CASSDTGGGIGGYTF.

The chain uses TRBV27 and TRBJ2-1; 12 bases are shared with TRBD2. J lost 7 bases, V lost 3 bases, and 4 bases had no gene match. CDR1 and CDR2 from the germline V gene are MNHEY and SMNVEV (reference sequence). This CDR3 contains 15 residues. DNA for the CDR3: TGTGCCAGCAGTTTTCTAGCGGGAGGGCCTAATGAGCAGTTCTTC. This sequence encodes CASSFLAGGPNEQFF.

V and J are TRBV6-4 and TRBJ2-1; 12 nucleotides match TRBD1. This CDR3 region has 16 residues. V shed 4 bases and J 9 bases; nucleotides not matched to a gene: 10. Looked up from germline, CDR1 is MRHNA and CDR2 is SNTAGT. The CDR3 loop reads CASSASWDRGRLEQFF. DNA for the CDR3: TGTGCCAGCAGTGCCTCCTGGGACAGGGGGCGCCTTGAGCAGTTCTTC.

This chain joins TRBV5-1 and TRBJ2-2; D might be TRBD1 (5 bases). Germline CDR1 SGHRS, CDR2 YFSETQ. The CDR3 length is 14 residues. V dropped 0 bases and J dropped 5 bases, with 8 bases sitting between them. The CDR3 DNA is TGCGCCAGCAGCTTGGCAGCAGGGACCGGGGAGCTGTTTTTT. This sequence encodes CASSLAAGTGELFF.

The gene calls are TRBV10-2 and TRBJ2-1, with 7 bases that match TRBD2. This CDR3 is built from 15 residues. Germline V gene sequence: CDR1 WSHSY, CDR2 SAAADI. V lost 1 base and J lost 7; bases outside the gene matches: 7. The CDR3 DNA reads TGCGCCAGCAGTGAGTGGGAGGGAGTTTGGAATGAGCAGTTCTTC. Protein sequence: CASSEWEGVWNEQFF.

V and J are TRBV5-1 and TRBJ2-3; TRBD1 might be the D (5 bases). The germline V gene has CDR1 SGHRS and CDR2 YFSETQ. The CDR3 loop spans 17 amino acids. V shed 4 bases and J shed 2 bases, with 20 bases lying between them. CDR3 loop: CASSPYGGGQYTDTQYF. In DNA, the CDR3 is TGCGCCAGCAGCCCCTATGGCGGCGGACAATACACAGATACGCAGTATTTT.

The chain carries TRBV7-9 and TRBJ2-7; TRBD2 matches at 8 bases. This CDR3 has 17 residues. Trimming cost V 4 bases and J 4 bases; bases outside gene matches: 15. Looked up from germline, CDR1 is SEHNR and CDR2 is FQNEAQ (reference sequence). The CDR3 loop is CASSSLGSGNSIYEQYF. The CDR3 DNA follows: TGTGCCAGCAGCTCCTTGGGTAGCGGGAACTCCATTTACGAGCAGTACTTC.

This sequence joins TRBV30 and TRBJ1-2, with D perhaps TRBD1 (6 bases). V was shortened by 4 bases and J by 7 bases, with 10 bases between the two germline ends. Germline V lookup: CDR1 GTSNPN, CDR2 SVGIG (reference sequence). The CDR3 is 11 amino acids. The CDR3 here is CAWKGVSGYTF. DNA for the CDR3: TGTGCCTGGAAGGGGGTCAGTGGCTACACCTTC.

The CDR3 region is CASSYSSSRSGELFF. The CDR3 DNA is TGTGCCAGCAGTTACTCGAGTTCCCGTTCCGGGGAGCTGTTTTTT. The chain couples TRBV6-5 to TRBJ2-2; D remains unclear. This CDR3 contains 15 residues. Germline V CDR1 and CDR2: MNHEY, SVGAGI. The V gene lost 0 bases and the J gene lost 6 bases, with 11 bases spanning the gap.

The J gene is TRBJ2-5, the V gene TRBV27; 8 nucleotides match TRBD2. The CDR3 is 15 amino acids. Trimming at V came to 3 bases and at J to 4 bases, leaving 7 bases not matched to a gene. Germline V gene lookup returns CDR1 MNHEY and CDR2 SMNVEV (reference sequence). The CDR3 loop is CASSFYGRAGETQYF. The CDR3 DNA is TGTGCCAGCAGTTTTTACGGGAGGGCCGGAGAGACCCAGTACTTC.

CDR3: CASSFPGWGNQPQHF. CDR3 DNA: TGTGCCAGCAGTTTCCCGGGGTGGGGCAATCAGCCCCAGCATTTT. The genes are TRBV28 and TRBJ1-5; D gene unclear. Germline V lookup: CDR1 MDHEN, CDR2 SYDVKM. Trimming stripped 3 bases from V and 2 bases from J, with 11 bases between. This CDR3 has 15 residues. Supplemented by reference TRBV28 and TRBJ1-5, the full variable domain reads DVKVTQSSRYLVKRTGEKVFLECVQDMDHENMFWYRQDPGLGLRLIYFSYDVKMKEKGDIPEGYSVSREKKERFSLILESASTNQTSMYLCASSFPGWGNQPQHFGDGTRLSIL.